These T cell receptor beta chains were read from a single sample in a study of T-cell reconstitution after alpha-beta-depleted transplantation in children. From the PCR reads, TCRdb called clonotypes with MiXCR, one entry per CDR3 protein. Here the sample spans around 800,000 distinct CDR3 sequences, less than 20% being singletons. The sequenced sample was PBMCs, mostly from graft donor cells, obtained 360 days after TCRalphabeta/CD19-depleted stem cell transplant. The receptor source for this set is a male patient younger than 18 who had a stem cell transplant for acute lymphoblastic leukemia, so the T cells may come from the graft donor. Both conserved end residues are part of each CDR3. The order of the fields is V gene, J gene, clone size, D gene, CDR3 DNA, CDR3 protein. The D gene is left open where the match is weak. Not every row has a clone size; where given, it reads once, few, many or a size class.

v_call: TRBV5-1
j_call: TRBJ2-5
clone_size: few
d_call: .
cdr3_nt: TGCGCCAGCGGACAGTACCAAGAGACCCAGTACTTC
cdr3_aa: CASGQYQETQYF

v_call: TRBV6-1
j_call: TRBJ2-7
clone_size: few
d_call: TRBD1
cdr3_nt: TGTGCCAGCAGCCAGACCGGGACAGACTCCTACGAGCAGTACTTC
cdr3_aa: CASSQTGTDSYEQYF

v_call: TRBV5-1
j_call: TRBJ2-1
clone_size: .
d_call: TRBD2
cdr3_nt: TGCGCCAGCAGCTTGGCTATGGGGACTAGCGGTTACAATGAGCAGTTCTTC
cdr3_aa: CASSLAMGTSGYNEQFF

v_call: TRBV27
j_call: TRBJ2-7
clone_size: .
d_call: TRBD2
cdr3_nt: TGTGCCAGCAGTCACCGGGGACTAGCGGGAGGGGGTTACGAGCAGTACTTC
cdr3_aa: CASSHRGLAGGGYEQYF

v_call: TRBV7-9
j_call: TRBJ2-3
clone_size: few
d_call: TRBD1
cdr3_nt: TGTGCCAGCAGCTTAAAAGGGGGCGAGACAGATACGCAGTATTTT
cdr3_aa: CASSLKGGETDTQYF

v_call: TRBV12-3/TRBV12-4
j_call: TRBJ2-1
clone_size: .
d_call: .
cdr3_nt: TGTGCCAGCAGTTTTCTCCGGGCCAATGAGCAGTTCTTC
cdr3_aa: CASSFLRANEQFF

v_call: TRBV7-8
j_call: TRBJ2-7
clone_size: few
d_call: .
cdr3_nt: TGTGCCAGCAGCTTAGTCCTGGGGTCTAGCCATAGCTACGAGCAGTACTTC
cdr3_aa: CASSLVLGSSHSYEQYF

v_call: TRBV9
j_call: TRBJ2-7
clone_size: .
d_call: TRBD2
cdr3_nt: TGTGCCAGCAGCGTAGGAGCTAGCGGGAGGGGCTACGAGCAGTACTTC
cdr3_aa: CASSVGASGRGYEQYF

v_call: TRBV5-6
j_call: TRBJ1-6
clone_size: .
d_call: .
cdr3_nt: TGTGCCAGCACCTCAATAGACAGGTCGTACTCACCCCTCCACTTT
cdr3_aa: CASTSIDRSYSPLHF

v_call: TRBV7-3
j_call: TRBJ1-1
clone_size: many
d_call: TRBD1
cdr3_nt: TGTGCCAGCAGCTTAGGGACAGTTGGGACTGAAGCTTTCTTT
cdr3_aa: CASSLGTVGTEAFF

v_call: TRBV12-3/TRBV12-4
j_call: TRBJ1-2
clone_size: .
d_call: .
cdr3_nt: TGTGCCAGCAGTCCCAGCGGGTCCTATGGCTACACCTTC
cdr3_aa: CASSPSGSYGYTF

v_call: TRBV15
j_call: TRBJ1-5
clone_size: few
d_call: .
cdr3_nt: TGTGCCACCAGCAGAGATCTGTCAGCCATTCAGCCCCAGCATTTT
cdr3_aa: CATSRDLSAIQPQHF

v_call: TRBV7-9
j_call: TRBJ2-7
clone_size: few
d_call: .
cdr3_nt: TGTGCCAGCAGCTTCGACTTAGGGGTTGGAGCCTACGAGCAGTACTTC
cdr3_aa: CASSFDLGVGAYEQYF

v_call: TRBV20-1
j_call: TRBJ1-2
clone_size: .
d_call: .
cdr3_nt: TGCAGTGCCACGGGTTGGGCGCCTGGCTACACCTTC
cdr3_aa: CSATGWAPGYTF

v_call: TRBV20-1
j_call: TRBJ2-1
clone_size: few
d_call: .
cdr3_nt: TGCAGTGCTAGAGGAAAGGCGAGCTCCTACAATGAGCAGTTCTTC
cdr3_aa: CSARGKASSYNEQFF

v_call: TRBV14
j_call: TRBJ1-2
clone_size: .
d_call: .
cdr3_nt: TGTGCCAGCAGCCAAGGTTTCGACAGATTCTATGGCTACACCTTC
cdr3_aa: CASSQGFDRFYGYTF

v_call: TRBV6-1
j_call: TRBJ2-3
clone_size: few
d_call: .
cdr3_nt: TGTGCCAGCAGTAAGCTAACTTTCACAGATACGCAGTATTTT
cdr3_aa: CASSKLTFTDTQYF

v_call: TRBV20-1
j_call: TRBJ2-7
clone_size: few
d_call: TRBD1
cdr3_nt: TGCAGTGCTAGAGAAACAGGGGGCCCCTACGAGCAGTACTTC
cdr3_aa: CSARETGGPYEQYF

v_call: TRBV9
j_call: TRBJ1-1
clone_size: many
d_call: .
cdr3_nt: TGTGCCAGCAGCACCTCTCCCCGGGCGAACACTGAAGCTTTCTTT
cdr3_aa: CASSTSPRANTEAFF

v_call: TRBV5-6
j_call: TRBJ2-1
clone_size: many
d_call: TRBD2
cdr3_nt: TGTGCCAGCAGCTTGGCTCTAGCGGGGCGTAATGAGCAGTTCTTC
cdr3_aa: CASSLALAGRNEQFF

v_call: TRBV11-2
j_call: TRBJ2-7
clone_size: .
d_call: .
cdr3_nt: TGTGCCAGCAGCTTCATACGCGCGAGCTACGAGCAGTACTTC
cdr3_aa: CASSFIRASYEQYF

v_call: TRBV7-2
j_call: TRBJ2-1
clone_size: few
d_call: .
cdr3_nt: TGTGCCAGCAGCTTGGGACTGTTAAAGAGGAATGAGCAGTTCTTC
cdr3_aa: CASSLGLLKRNEQFF

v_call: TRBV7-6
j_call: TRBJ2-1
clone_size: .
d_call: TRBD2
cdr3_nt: TGTGCCAGCAGCTTAGCGGGTAGCGGGAGGGCCACCTACAATGAGCAGTTCTTC
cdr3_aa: CASSLAGSGRATYNEQFF

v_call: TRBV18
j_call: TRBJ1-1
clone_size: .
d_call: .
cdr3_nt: TGTGCCAGCTCATCAGGTAATGAAGCTTTCTTT
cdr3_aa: CASSSGNEAFF

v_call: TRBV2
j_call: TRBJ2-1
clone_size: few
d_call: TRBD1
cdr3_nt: TGTGCCAGCAGTGAAATAGGGGGCCCTTACAATGAGCAGTTCTTC
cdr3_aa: CASSEIGGPYNEQFF

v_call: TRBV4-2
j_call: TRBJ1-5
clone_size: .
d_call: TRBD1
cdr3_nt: TGTGCCAGCAGCCAGGGGGACAGGAGCAATCAGCCCCAGCATTTT
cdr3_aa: CASSQGDRSNQPQHF

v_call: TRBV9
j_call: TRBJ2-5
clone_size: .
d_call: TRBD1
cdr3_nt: TGTGCCAGCAGCGCCCGGGACAGAGAAGAGACCCAGTACTTC
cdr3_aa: CASSARDREETQYF

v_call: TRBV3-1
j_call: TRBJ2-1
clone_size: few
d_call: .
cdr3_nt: TGTGCCAGCAGGGGGGTCTCGGTGTCCGTTAGCTCCTACAATGAGCAGTTCTTC
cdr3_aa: CASRGVSVSVSSYNEQFF

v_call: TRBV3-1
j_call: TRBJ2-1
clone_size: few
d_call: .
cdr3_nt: TGTGCCAGCAGCCTAAGACAGACTAACAATGAGCAGTTCTTC
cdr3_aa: CASSLRQTNNEQFF

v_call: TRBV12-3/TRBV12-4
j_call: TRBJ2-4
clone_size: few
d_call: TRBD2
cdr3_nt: TGTGCCAGCAAGGGTGGGGGGGGCAAAAACATTCAGTACTTC
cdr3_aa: CASKGGGGKNIQYF

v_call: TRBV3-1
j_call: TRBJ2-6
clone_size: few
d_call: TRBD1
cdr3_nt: TGTGCCAGCAGCCACCGAAACAGGGGGCGGGTCTCTGGGGCCAACGTCCTGACTTTC
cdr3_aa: CASSHRNRGRVSGANVLTF